The following is a TCR beta chain sequence with its context. In this sample, this clonotype turned up many times. Its specific antigen is unknown. Per-nucleotide qualities are absent, and no much larger clonotype sits a single base away. This record belongs to a study of T cells in Graves' hyperthyroidism and ophthalmopathy (dated by TCRdb to about 2019). With regard to the full study: Peripheral blood samples were taken at initial diagnosis, before any treatment was given. The study also compared thyroid tissue and blood T-cell repertoires from five or six Graves' hyperthyroidism patients. To identify distinguishing TCR V-J signatures, a discovery cohort of about 100 patients was used, comprising fewer than 45 with Graves' ophthalmopathy and 57 with stable Graves' hyperthyroidism. The roughly 90 discovery patients were divided at random into training and test sets in a 7:3 ratio. The paper describes TCR Vbeta CDR3 sequencing of fewer than 150 peripheral blood samples, made up of approximately 40 ophthalmopathy patients, 70 to 75 hyperthyroidism patients and 17 progressor patients. Prospective prediction of ophthalmopathy was tested in an independent validation cohort consisting of under 20 hyperthyroidism patients and some 15 patients who later progressed to ophthalmopathy. After blood sampling, hyperthyroidism patients were treated with methimazole at a starting dose of 30 mg daily, and ophthalmopathy patients were treated with high-dose intravenous methylprednisolone.

Graves' hyperthyroidism was defined as stable when no progression to ophthalmopathy occurred over 18 months of follow-up. Hyperthyroidism patients were newly diagnosed, with disease duration under 2 months, and aged 18 to 65 years. Exclusion was applied to patients with uncontrolled infections, other autoimmune diseases, pregnancy or lactation. Diagnoses relied on clinical symptoms, serum thyroxine and TRAb, thyroid ultrasound and orbital computed tomography. PBMCs were isolated from 7.5 to 10 ml of fresh peripheral blood by Ficoll-Paque density gradient centrifugation. Total RNA was extracted with Trizol reagent, and quality was checked on an Agilent 2100 Bioanalyzer. From cysteine to phenylalanine, the CDR3 is 13 amino acids long. Only the CDR3 portion is preserved as DNA: 39 bases, with reading frame beginning at the first base. Per the germline V gene (reference sequence), LGHDT is the CDR1 and YNNKEL is the CDR2. At the junction V is shortened by 3 bases and J by 6 bases, with 12 bases in between.

Study-wide findings and limitations: A model built on a 13 V-J signature distinguished ophthalmopathy from stable hyperthyroidism, reaching around 88% sensitivity and around 81% specificity in cross-validation and 80%/75% in testing. No statistical method was used to fix the sample size in advance, and group allocation was not hidden from the investigators. Most expanded thyroid clonotypes (frequency above 0.001) were also detected in blood, suggesting blood repertoires may reflect thyroid immune responses. In validation, the model predicted progression to ophthalmopathy a median of around six months before onset, with 70% to 71% sensitivity and just under 75% specificity.

Amplification of TCR beta CDR3 regions was carried out from RNA transcripts. The TCR CDR3 was subjected to a first round of RT-PCR using the HTBI primer set and the Qiagen OneStep RT-PCR kit. Libraries were constructed in a second round of multiplex PCR, after which size selection and purification were performed. Sequencing of the libraries was done on an Illumina HiSeq2000 using paired-end 100 bp reads. In the authors' own workflow: SOAPnuke was used to process the raw data, with reads discarded if the reads contained adapters or uncalled bases, had a mean Phred below 15, or lacked an exact constant-primer or identifier match. COPE v1.2.5 was used to merge the high-quality paired reads, and each unique nucleotide sequence was defined as a clonotype. Clonotypes were aligned to IMGT TRBV, TRBD and TRBJ reference segments using MiTCR v1.1. The analysis included only V-J combinations with a frequency above 0.0001, which together covered more than 99% of the repertoires. A TCS score was defined as the ratio of F50 (clonal expansion) to E x V (chaos), with BLOSUM62-based TCRdist applied between CDR3 peptides within each V-J. Welch's t-statistics and random forest reduced 500 to 550 V-J features to roughly 13, which were used in a naive Bayes classifier (R e1071). Using fastp trimming at Q25 and MiXCR clonotype assembly, TCRdb reanalyzed the public sequencing data and kept in-frame beta chains. When rows share a CDR3 protein, they turn into one entry using the most common DNA and genes. TCRdb's processing, not the authors' own work, is the source of the V and J calls. Present in this sample are hundreds of thousands of distinct CDR3 sequences, approximately 14% of which were seen just once. Jointly, the top ten make up around 7.7% of the sample.

The sequence derives from a woman aged 18-29 years with Graves' hyperthyroidism. The sample consisted of blood. This sequence uses TRBV3-1 and TRBJ2-7; no D gene can be assigned with confidence. The encoded CDR3 is CASSHGSSSEQYF. The DNA sequence follows: TGTGCCAGCAGCCACGGCAGCTCGAGCGAGCAGTACTTC.